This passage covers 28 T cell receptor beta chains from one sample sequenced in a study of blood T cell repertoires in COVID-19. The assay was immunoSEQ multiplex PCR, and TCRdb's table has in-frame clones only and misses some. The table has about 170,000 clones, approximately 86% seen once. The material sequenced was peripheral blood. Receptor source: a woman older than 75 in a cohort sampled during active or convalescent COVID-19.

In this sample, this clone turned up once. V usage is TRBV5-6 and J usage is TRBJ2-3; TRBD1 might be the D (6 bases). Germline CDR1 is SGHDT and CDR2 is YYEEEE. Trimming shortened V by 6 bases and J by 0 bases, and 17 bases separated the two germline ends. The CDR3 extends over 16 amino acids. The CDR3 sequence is CASTFMGALSTDTQYF. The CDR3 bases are TGTGCCAGCACCTTCATGGGGGCCCTTAGCACAGATACGCAGTATTTT.

The CDR3 region is CASSYTGRNNYGYTF. CDR3 bases: TGTGCCAGCAGTTACACAGGACGCAATAACTATGGCTACACCTTC. The chain combines TRBV6-5 with TRBJ1-2, with TRBD1 as a possible D gene (5 bases). Germline V gives CDR1 MNHEY, CDR2 SVGAGI. V was clipped by 2 bases and J by 1 base, with 11 bases between them. The CDR3 sequence is 15 residues long.

In DNA form, the CDR3 reads TGTGCCAGCAGCATTACCTACGAGCAGTACTTC. It codes for CASSITYEQYF. The chain employs TRBV7-9 and TRBJ2-7; D is uncertain. V gave up 5 bases and J gave up 2 bases, with 4 bases separating them. This CDR3 contains 11 residues. CDR1 SEHNR and CDR2 FQNEAQ come from the germline V gene (reference sequence).

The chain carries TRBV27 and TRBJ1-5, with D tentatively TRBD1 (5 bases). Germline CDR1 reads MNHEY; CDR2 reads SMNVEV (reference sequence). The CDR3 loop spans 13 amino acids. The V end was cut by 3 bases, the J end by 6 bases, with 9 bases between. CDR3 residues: CASSFTGSQPQHF. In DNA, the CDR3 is TGTGCCAGCAGTTTTACAGGCAGTCAGCCCCAGCATTTT.

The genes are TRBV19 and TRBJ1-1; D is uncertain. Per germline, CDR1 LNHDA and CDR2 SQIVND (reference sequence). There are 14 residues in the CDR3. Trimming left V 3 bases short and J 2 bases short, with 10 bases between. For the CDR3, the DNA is TGTGCCAGTAGTATGGGGAGGATAAACACTGAAGCTTTCTTT. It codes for CASSMGRINTEAFF.

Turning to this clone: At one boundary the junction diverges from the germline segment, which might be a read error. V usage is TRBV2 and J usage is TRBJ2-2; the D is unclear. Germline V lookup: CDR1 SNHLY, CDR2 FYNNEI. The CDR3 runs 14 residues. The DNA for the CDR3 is TGTGCCAGCACTGAACTTTGGAACACCGGGGAGCTGTTTTTT. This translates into CASTELWNTGELFF.

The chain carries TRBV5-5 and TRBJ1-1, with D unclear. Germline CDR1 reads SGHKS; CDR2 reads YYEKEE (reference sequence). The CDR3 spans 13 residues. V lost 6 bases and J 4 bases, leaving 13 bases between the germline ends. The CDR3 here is CASNNRVGTEAFF. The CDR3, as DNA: TGTGCCAGCAACAACCGGGTAGGCACTGAAGCTTTCTTT.

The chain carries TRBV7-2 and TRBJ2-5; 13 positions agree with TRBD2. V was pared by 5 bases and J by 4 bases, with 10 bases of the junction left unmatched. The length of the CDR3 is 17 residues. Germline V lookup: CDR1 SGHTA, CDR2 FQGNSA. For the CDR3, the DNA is TGTGCCAGCAGCCGGACTAGCGGGGGAACATGGGTAGAGACCCAGTACTTC. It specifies CASSRTSGGTWVETQYF.

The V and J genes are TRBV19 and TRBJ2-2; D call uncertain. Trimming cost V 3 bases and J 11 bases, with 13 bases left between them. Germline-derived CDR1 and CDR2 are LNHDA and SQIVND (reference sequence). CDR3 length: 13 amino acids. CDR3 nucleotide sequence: TGTGCCAGTAGTATCAGTACCAGATCCGAGCTGTTTTTT. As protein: CASSISTRSELFF.

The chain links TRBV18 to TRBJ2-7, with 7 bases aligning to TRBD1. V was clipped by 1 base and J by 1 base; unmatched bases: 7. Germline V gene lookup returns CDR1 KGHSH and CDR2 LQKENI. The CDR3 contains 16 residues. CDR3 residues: CASSPLGTVSSYEQYF. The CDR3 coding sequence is TGTGCCAGCTCACCACTTGGGACAGTTTCTTCCTACGAGCAGTACTTC.

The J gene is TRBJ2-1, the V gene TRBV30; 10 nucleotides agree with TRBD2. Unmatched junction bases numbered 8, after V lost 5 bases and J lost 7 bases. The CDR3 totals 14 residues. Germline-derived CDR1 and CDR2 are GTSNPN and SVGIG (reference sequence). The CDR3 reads CAWAFLAGANEQFF. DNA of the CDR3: TGTGCCTGGGCCTTCCTAGCGGGAGCAAATGAGCAGTTCTTC.

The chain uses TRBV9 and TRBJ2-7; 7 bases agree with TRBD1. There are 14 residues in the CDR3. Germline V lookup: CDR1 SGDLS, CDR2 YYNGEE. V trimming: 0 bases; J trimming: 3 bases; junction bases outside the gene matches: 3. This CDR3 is CASSVVGGGYEQYV. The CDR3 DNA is TGTGCCAGCAGCGTAGTAGGGGGCGGCTACGAGCAGTACGTC.

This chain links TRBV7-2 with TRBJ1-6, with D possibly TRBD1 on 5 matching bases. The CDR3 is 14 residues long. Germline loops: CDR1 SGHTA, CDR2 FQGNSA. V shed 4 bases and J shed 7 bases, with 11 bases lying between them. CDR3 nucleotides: TGTGCCAGCAGCTCTCAGGGAGGAAATTCACCCCTCCACTTT. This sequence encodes CASSSQGGNSPLHF. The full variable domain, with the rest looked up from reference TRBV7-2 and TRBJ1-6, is GAGVSQSPSNKVTEKGKDVELRCDPISGHTALYWYRQSLGQGLEFLIYFQGNSAPDKSGLPSDRFSAERTGGSVSTLTIQRTQQEDSAVYLCASSSQGGNSPLHFGNGTRLTVT.

The chain's CDR3 is CASSGTGFDTEAFF. For the CDR3, the DNA is TGTGCCAGCAGCGGGACAGGGTTCGACACTGAAGCTTTCTTT. The chain has TRBV9 and TRBJ1-1, with TRBD1 identical over 8 bases. CDR1 SGDLS and CDR2 YYNGEE come from the germline V gene. The CDR3 is made up of 14 amino acids. The V and J ends lost 3 bases and 3 bases, in that order; junction bases with no gene match: 4.

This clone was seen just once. CDR3 sequence (DNA): TGTGCCGGCAGTAGGGGTACAAACTATGGCTACACCTTC. As protein: CAGSRGTNYGYTF. This chain uses TRBV30 with TRBJ1-2; a weak D match, TRBD1 (5 bases). V lost 8 bases to trimming and J lost 2 bases, with 15 bases between them. The CDR3 covers 13 residues. CDR1 and CDR2 (germline): GTSNPN, SVGIG (reference sequence).

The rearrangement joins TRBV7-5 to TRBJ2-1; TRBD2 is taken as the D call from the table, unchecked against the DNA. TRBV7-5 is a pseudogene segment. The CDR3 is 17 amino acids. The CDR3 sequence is CARSLRSRETVYNEQFF. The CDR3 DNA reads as TGTGCCAGAAGCTTACGTTCGCGGGAAACAGTGTACAATGAGCAGTTCTTC.

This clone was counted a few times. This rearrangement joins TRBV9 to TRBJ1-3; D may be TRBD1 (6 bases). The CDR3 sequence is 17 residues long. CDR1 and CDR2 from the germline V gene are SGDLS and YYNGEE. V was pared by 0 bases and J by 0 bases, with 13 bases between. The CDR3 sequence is CASSVAIGQYSGNTIYF. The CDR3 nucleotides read TGTGCCAGCAGCGTAGCTATCGGACAGTACTCTGGAAACACCATATATTTT.

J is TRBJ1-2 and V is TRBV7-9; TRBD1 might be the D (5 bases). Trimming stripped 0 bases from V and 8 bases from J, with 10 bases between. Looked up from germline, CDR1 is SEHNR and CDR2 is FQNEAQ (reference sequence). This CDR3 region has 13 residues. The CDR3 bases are TGTGCCAGCAGCTTAGCAACAGGTGCGGGCTACACCTTC. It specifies CASSLATGAGYTF.

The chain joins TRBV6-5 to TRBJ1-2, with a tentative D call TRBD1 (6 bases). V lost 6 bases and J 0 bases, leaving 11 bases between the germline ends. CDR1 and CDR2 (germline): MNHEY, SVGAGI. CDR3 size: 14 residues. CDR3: CASRTTGANYGYTF. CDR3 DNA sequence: TGTGCCAGCAGGACGACAGGAGCTAACTATGGCTACACCTTC.

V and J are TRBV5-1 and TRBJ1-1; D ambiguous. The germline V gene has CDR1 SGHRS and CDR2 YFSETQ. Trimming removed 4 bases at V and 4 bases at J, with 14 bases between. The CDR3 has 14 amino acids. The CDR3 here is CASSLGSLGTEAFF. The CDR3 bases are TGCGCCAGCAGCCTCGGTAGCCTCGGCACTGAAGCTTTCTTT. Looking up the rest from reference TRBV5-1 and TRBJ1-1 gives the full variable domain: KAGVTQTPRYLIKTRGQQVTLSCSPISGHRSVSWYQQTPGQGLQFLFEYFSETQRNKGNFPGRFSGRQFSNSRSEMNVSTLELGDSALYLCASSLGSLGTEAFFGQGTRLTVV.

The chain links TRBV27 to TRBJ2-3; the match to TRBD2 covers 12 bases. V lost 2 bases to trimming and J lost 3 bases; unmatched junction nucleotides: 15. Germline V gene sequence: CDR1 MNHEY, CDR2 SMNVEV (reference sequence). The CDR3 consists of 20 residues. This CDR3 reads CASSLNLAGGVSGGTDTQYF. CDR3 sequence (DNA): TGTGCCAGCAGTTTAAACCTAGCGGGAGGGGTCTCGGGAGGTACAGATACGCAGTATTTT.

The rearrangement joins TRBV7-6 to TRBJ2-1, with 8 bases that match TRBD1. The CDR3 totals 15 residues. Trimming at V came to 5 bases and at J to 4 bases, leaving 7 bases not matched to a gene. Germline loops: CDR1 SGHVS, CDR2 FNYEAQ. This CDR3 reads CASSPLQGAYNEQFF. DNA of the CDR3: TGTGCCAGCAGCCCGCTGCAGGGGGCTTACAATGAGCAGTTCTTC.

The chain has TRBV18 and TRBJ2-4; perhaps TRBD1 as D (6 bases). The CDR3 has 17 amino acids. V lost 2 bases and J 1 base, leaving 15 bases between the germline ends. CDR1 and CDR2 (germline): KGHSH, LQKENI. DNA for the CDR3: TGTGCCAGCTCACCAGCGGGCAGGGGATGGGCCAAAAACATTCAGTACTTC. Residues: CASSPAGRGWAKNIQYF.

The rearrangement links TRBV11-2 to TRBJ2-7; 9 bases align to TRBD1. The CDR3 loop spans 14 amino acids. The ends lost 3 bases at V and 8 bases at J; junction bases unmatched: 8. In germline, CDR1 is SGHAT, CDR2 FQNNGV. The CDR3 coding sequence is TGTGCCAGCAGCTTTTCCGGGACAGGGTGGAAGCAGTACTTC. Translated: CASSFSGTGWKQYF.

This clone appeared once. CDR3 DNA sequence: TGTGCCAGCAGCTTCACAGGGGGCGCGGGCAATCAGCCCCAGCATTTT. Protein: CASSFTGGAGNQPQHF. This chain joins TRBV7-4 and TRBJ1-5; TRBD1 aligns across 9 bases. V shed 3 bases and J 2 bases; nucleotides not matched to a gene: 5. This CDR3 has 16 residues. Germline CDR1 and CDR2: SGHVT and SQSDAQ.

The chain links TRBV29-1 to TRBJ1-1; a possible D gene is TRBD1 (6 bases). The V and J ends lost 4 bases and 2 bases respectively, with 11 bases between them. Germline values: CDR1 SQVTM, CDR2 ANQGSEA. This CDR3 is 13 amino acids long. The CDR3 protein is CSVGRGSNTEAFF. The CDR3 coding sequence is TGCAGCGTTGGCAGGGGAAGTAACACTGAAGCTTTCTTT.

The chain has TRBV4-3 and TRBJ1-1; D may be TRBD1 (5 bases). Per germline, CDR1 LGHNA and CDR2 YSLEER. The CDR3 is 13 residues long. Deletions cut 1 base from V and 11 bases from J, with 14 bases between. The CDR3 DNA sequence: TGCGCCAGCAGCCAAGTCTTGGGGCAAAGGGCTTTCTTT. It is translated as CASSQVLGQRAFF.

As DNA, the CDR3 is TGCGCCAGCAGCTTGAATGGGGCGGGAGGCAGCAATGAGCAGTTCTTC. This gives the protein CASSLNGAGGSNEQFF. The chain couples TRBV5-1 to TRBJ2-1; 8 nucleotides agree with TRBD2. Trimming removed 1 base from V and 6 bases from J; junction bases left unmatched: 9. The germline V gene encodes CDR1 SGHRS and CDR2 YFSETQ. The CDR3 extends over 16 amino acids.